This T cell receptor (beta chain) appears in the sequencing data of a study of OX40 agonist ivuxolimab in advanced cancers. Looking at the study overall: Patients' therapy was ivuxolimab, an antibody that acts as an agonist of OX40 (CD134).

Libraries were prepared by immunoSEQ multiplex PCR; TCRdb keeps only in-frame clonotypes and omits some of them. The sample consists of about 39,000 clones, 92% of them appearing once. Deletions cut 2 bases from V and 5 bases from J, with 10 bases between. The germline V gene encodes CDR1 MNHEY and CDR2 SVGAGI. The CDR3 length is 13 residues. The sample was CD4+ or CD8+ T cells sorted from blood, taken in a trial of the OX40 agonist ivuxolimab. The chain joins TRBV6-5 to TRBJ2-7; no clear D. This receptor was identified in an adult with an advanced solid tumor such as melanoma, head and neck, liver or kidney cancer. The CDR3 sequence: CASSYGVPDEQYF. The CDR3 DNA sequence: TGTGCCAGCAGTTACGGGGTGCCCGACGAGCAGTACTTC.